Listed below are T cell receptor beta chains from one sample, sequenced in a study of T cells after yellow fever vaccination. TCRdb reanalysed the 5' RACE reads using MiXCR and keeps one entry per CDR3 protein. The table shows about 240,000 distinct CDR3 sequences, with 6.9% occurring only once. The sequenced sample was CD4+ T cells sorted from PBMCs, obtained 15 days after the yellow fever booster vaccination. Every receptor here comes from a man aged 25 to 40 who received the YFV17D yellow fever vaccine. The CDR3 runs from the conserved cysteine through the conserved F or W. The D gene is left open where the match is weak. Size values are once, few and many counts, or a class for expanded clones, and some rows have none.

d_call clone_size j_call v_call cdr3_nt cdr3_aa
TRBD1 many TRBJ1-5 TRBV25-1 TGTGCCAGCAGTGAAACAGGGGGCAGCAATCAGCCCCAGCATTTT CASSETGGSNQPQHF
. many TRBJ1-4 TRBV7-9 TGTGCCAGCAGCTTAGCGATAGCAACTAATGAAAAACTGTTTTTT CASSLAIATNEKLFF
TRBD1 . TRBJ1-4 TRBV5-1 TGCGCCAGCAGCTCGGGACAGATTAATGAAAAACTGTTTTTT CASSSGQINEKLFF
. . TRBJ2-7 TRBV2 TGTGCCAGCATTGGCAGAGATTCTTACGAGCAGTACTTC CASIGRDSYEQYF
TRBD2 . TRBJ2-3 TRBV4-3 TGCGCCAGCAGCCCATCGGGACTAGTAGTTGATACGCAGTATTTT CASSPSGLVVDTQYF
. few TRBJ1-1 TRBV6-5 TGTGCCAGCAGTTACCCGCCGCAGAACACTGAAGCTTTCTTT CASSYPPQNTEAFF
. many TRBJ2-5 TRBV4-3 TGCGCCAGCAGCCAACGCCTGCGGGACGAAGAGACCCAGTACTTC CASSQRLRDEETQYF
. few TRBJ1-1 TRBV12-3/TRBV12-4 TGTGCCAGCAGTTTAGGGGGCGAGAACACTGAAGCTTTCTTT CASSLGGENTEAFF
. . TRBJ2-1 TRBV7-2 TGTGCCAGCAGCTTAAATTGGGGTGAGCAGTTCTTC CASSLNWGEQFF
TRBD1 many TRBJ2-2 TRBV5-1 TGCGCCAGCAGCTTGGGGACAGGGCTGAACACCGGGGAGCTGTTTTTT CASSLGTGLNTGELFF
TRBD2 . TRBJ2-5 TRBV7-6 TGTGCCAGCAGCGCCCGGACTAGCGGGATAGAGACCCAGTATTTC CASSARTSGIETQYF
. . TRBJ2-3 TRBV9 TGTGCCAGCAGCGTACAAATGGGCGGCACAGATACGCAGTATTTT CASSVQMGGTDTQYF
TRBD1 many TRBJ1-4 TRBV12-3/TRBV12-4 TGTGCCAGCAGGGGACAGGGAGACGAAAAACTGTTTTTT CASRGQGDEKLFF
. many TRBJ2-3 TRBV20-1 TGCAGTGCACAAAGGACAGCTAGCACAGATACGCAGTATTTT CSAQRTASTDTQYF
TRBD2 many TRBJ2-5 TRBV10-3 TGTGCCATCAGCCTAGCGGGAGGAGCGGAGGAGACCCAGTACTTC CAISLAGGAEETQYF
. many TRBJ2-2 TRBV20-1 TGCAGTGCTATTACCCACAGGGACACCGGGGAGCTGTTTTTT CSAITHRDTGELFF
. few TRBJ2-1 TRBV7-2 TGTGCCAGCAGCTTAGTCCGGGACTCGATTTACAATGAGCAGTTCTTC CASSLVRDSIYNEQFF
. few TRBJ2-3 TRBV2 TGTGCCAGCAGTGTGGGAACCGCAGATACGCAGTATTTT CASSVGTADTQYF
. few TRBJ2-5 TRBV6-1 TGTGCCAGCAGTGAATTTCGGAAAGGCGGCCAGGCGGAGACCCAGTACTTC CASSEFRKGGQAETQYF
. many TRBJ1-1 TRBV20-1 TGCAGTGCTAGCGGTTTAAACCTGAACACTGAAGCTTTCTTT CSASGLNLNTEAFF
TRBD2 many TRBJ2-3 TRBV5-1 TGCGCCAGCAGCTTGGTCCTAGCGGGGGACACAGATACGCAGTATTTT CASSLVLAGDTDTQYF
TRBD2 many TRBJ2-3 TRBV11-2 TGTGCCAGCAGCTACCTAGCGGGAGGGAGCACAGATACGCAGTATTTT CASSYLAGGSTDTQYF
. few TRBJ1-1 TRBV20-1 TGCAGTGCCCAGAGCGGGGGTGAAGCTTTCTTT CSAQSGGEAFF
. few TRBJ2-3 TRBV7-9 TGTGCCAGCAACGAAGGAGGTCCCAGCACAGATACGCAGTATTTT CASNEGGPSTDTQYF
TRBD2 few TRBJ2-1 TRBV29-1 TGCAGCGTTGAAGAGCGTCGGATAGCGGGAGGCCTAGTAGTGGATGAGCAGTTCTTC CSVEERRIAGGLVVDEQFF
. many TRBJ2-3 TRBV7-2 TGTGCCAGCAGCTTTTACGGGAGCCATTCTGGGGATACGCAGTATTTT CASSFYGSHSGDTQYF
TRBD2 . TRBJ2-1 TRBV4-2 TGTGCCAGCAGCCAAGAGGGAACTAGCGGGAGCTGGTTCTTC CASSQEGTSGSWFF
TRBD1 many TRBJ1-2 TRBV20-1 TGCAGTGCTTATGGACAGGAGAACTATGGCTACACCTTC CSAYGQENYGYTF
TRBD2 few TRBJ2-2 TRBV5-1 TGCGCCAGCAGCGGGACTAGCGGGGTCACCGGGGAGCTGTTTTTT CASSGTSGVTGELFF
. . TRBJ2-5 TRBV18 TGTGCCAGCTCACCAGCCCTTTTGGGAGAGACCCAGTACTTC CASSPALLGETQYF
TRBD2 . TRBJ2-3 TRBV28 TGTGCCAGCAGTCCCCGGGGGGGTGGTACAGATACGCAGTATTTT CASSPRGGGTDTQYF
. . TRBJ1-2 TRBV27 TGTGCCAGCGCGAAGGTGGACCATGGCTACACCTTC CASAKVDHGYTF
TRBD1 . TRBJ1-5 TRBV27 TGTGCCAGCGCACAGGGGGCCTTACAGCCCCAGCATTTT CASAQGALQPQHF
TRBD2 many TRBJ2-3 TRBV5-1 TGCGCCAGCAGCTTGGCACTAGCGGGAGCGCAAGGTAGCCCCACAGATACGCAGTATTTT CASSLALAGAQGSPTDTQYF
. . TRBJ2-7 TRBV6-2/TRBV6-3 TGTGCCAGCAGTTACGTTGGCAGGAAAAGCTCCTACGAGCAGTACTTC CASSYVGRKSSYEQYF
TRBD2 few TRBJ2-2 TRBV29-1 TGCAGCGTTCTCGGGACTAGCGGGAGGGCTAATGCCGGGGAGCTGTTTTTT CSVLGTSGRANAGELFF
TRBD2 many TRBJ2-5 TRBV5-1 TGCGCCAGCAGCTTGCCTAGCGGGAGGGGGCGAGAGACCCAGTACTTC CASSLPSGRGRETQYF
TRBD2 many TRBJ2-5 TRBV20-1 TGCAGTGCTCCTAGCGGGGGCCAAGAGACCCAGTACTTC CSAPSGGQETQYF
TRBD2 . TRBJ2-7 TRBV30 TGTGCCTGGAGTAGACTAGCGGGAGTTGGCGAGCAGTACTTC CAWSRLAGVGEQYF
TRBD2 . TRBJ2-1 TRBV20-1 TGCAGTGCACTGGGAGGGCGCTCCTACAATGAGCAGTTCTTC CSALGGRSYNEQFF
. . TRBJ2-2 TRBV6-1 TGTGCCAGCAGTCCTCCTTTAGCGGAGACGAACACCGGGGAGCTGTTTTTT CASSPPLAETNTGELFF
TRBD1 few TRBJ1-2 TRBV9 TGTGCCAGCAGCGCCTCGGGACAGAACATATATGGCTACACCTTC CASSASGQNIYGYTF
. many TRBJ2-3 TRBV9 TGTGCCAGCAGCGCGGGCCCGGGACCAAGGACTCTTTCTAGCACAGATACGCAGTATTTT CASSAGPGPRTLSSTDTQYF
TRBD1 few TRBJ2-1 TRBV5-4 TGTGCCAGCAACAGACAGGGGAAGTCCTACAATGAGCAGTTCTTC CASNRQGKSYNEQFF
. few TRBJ2-2 TRBV12-3/TRBV12-4 TGTGCCAGCAGTTGGGTACAGGGAGGGGGGGAGCTGTTTTTT CASSWVQGGGELFF
TRBD2 . TRBJ2-1 TRBV20-1 TGCAGTGCTAGACGTGGACTAGCGGGGGACAATGAGCAGTTCTTC CSARRGLAGDNEQFF
. many TRBJ2-5 TRBV19 TGTGCCAGTAGTGGTCGTCAGGTCCTCCAAGAGACCCAGTACTTC CASSGRQVLQETQYF
. . TRBJ2-7 TRBV5-1 TGCGCCAGCAGCTTCGGGCTCGGGAGCACCTACGAGCAGTACTTC CASSFGLGSTYEQYF
. few TRBJ2-2 TRBV5-1 TGCGCCAGCAGGGACGGTTTCACCGGGGAGCTGTTTTTT CASRDGFTGELFF
. . TRBJ1-2 TRBV6-5 TGTGCCAGCAGTTACTCGATTGCAGGGGTTAACTATGGCTACACCTTC CASSYSIAGVNYGYTF
. few TRBJ2-5 TRBV6-1 TGTGCCAGCATCGACAAGGGATTCCAAGAGACCCAGTACTTC CASIDKGFQETQYF
TRBD2 many TRBJ2-1 TRBV7-9 TGTGCCAGCAGCCTGGGACTAGCGGGCGATGAGCAGTTCTTC CASSLGLAGDEQFF
. few TRBJ2-1 TRBV19 TGTGCCAGTAGTAAAAGGGCGCCTGAGCAGTTCTTC CASSKRAPEQFF
TRBD1 many TRBJ2-5 TRBV12-3/TRBV12-4 TGTGCCAGCAGTCTCACAGGGGAAGCCCAGTACTTC CASSLTGEAQYF
. . TRBJ2-5 TRBV25-1 TGTGCCAGCAGTGGTCCGATTGGAGGAGAGACCCAGTACTTC CASSGPIGGETQYF